This T cell receptor beta chain appears in the sequencing data of a study of spatial heterogeneity in lung cancer. TCRdb recomputed calls from the 5' RACE reads with MiXCR, one row per CDR3 protein. Of around 5,100 distinct CDR3 sequences listed, about 5.3% were seen once; the top ten hold approximately 20%. Study-level results: Counts of expanded alpha and beta TCRs within tumors tracked the tumor nonsynonymous mutation count. Of the expanded TCRs, ubiquitous and regional counts tracked the counts of ubiquitous and regional nonsynonymous mutations, respectively.

Indicated time point: sample taken at primary tumor resection. The CDR3 sequence is 15 residues long. CDR1 is MRHNA, CDR2 SNTAGT, per germline. The V end lost 5 bases, the J end lost 1 base, and 9 bases lay between the germline ends. This clonotype is judged medium-sized. Its antigen is not identified. The sample in question was lung tumor tissue, obtained at surgery. This chain uses TRBV6-4 with TRBJ2-6; D not certain. The origin of this receptor is a male donor with early-stage non-small cell lung cancer. Here the CDR3 DNA reads TGTGCCAGCAGTCCTATTCATTCTGGGGCCAACGTCCTGACTTTC. Translated: CASSPIHSGANVLTF.